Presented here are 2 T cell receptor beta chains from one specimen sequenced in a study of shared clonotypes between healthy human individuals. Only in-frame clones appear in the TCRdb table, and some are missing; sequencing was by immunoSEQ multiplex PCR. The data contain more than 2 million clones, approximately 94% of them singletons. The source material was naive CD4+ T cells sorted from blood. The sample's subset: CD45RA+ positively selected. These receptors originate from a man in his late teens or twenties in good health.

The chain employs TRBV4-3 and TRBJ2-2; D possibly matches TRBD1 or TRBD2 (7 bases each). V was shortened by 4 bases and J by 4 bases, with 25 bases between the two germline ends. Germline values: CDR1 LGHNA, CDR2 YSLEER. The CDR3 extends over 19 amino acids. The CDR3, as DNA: TGCGCCAGCAGCCGATTTTACCAGGGGGGGACCTCTCCCACCGGGGAGCTGTTTTTT. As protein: CASSRFYQGGTSPTGELFF.

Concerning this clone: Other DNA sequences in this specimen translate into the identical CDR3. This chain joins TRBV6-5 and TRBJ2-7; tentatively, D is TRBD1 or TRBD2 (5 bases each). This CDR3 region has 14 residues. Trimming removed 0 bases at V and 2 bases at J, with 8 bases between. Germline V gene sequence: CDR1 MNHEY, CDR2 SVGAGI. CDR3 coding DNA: TGTGCCAGCAGTTACTCGGGACGGCCCTACGAGCAGTACTTC. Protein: CASSYSGRPYEQYF.